The following is a TCR beta chain sequence with its context. The antigen is undetermined. The sample belongs to a study of CXCR3-negative and CXCR3-positive naive CD8 T cells. Study as a whole: Per-library TRB read counts averaged about 1.5 +/- 0.3 million, adding up to about 140 million in total. The study, taken as a whole, reports: CXCR3-expressing naive cells carried TRB CDR3s more hydrophobic than those of CXCR3-negative naive cells.

The CDR3 covers 15 residues. From germline, CDR1 is LGHNA and CDR2 YSLEER. UMI-tagged TRB cDNA libraries were built via 5' RACE. From the 5' RACE reads, TCRdb lists one entry per CDR3 protein and no DNA. Here the sample table reports some 150,000 distinct CDR3 sequences. The rearrangement links TRBV4-3 to TRBJ1-2. Material: naive CXCR3+ CD8+ T cells from blood. The subset: CD45RO-CCR7+CD27+CD95- naive CD8+ T cells expressing CXCR3 (TNR3+). This clonotype originated in a human donor in good health. Some clones in this sample may be carry-over from other donors' samples. CDR3 sequence: CASSPGVGLVGGYTF.